The 14 T cell receptor beta chains below were found in one sample sequenced in a study of OX40 agonist ivuxolimab in advanced cancers. Assay used: immunoSEQ multiplex PCR; TCRdb lists only in-frame clones, some missing. The sample contains some 72,000 clones, around 80% of which appear only once. Material: CD4+ or CD8+ T cells sorted from blood, obtained in a trial of the OX40 agonist ivuxolimab. Receptors were obtained from an adult with an advanced solid tumor such as melanoma, head and neck, liver or kidney cancer.

This clone was recorded a few times. V and J are TRBV4-3 and TRBJ1-5; the match to TRBD1 covers 7 bases. Per the germline V gene, CDR1 is LGHNA and CDR2 is YSLEER. The CDR3 has 16 amino acids. The trim removed 4 bases at V and 2 bases at J, leaving 8 bases unmatched. CDR3: CASSLNRGIGNQPQHF. The DNA of the CDR3 is TGCGCCAGCAGCCTCAACAGGGGAATCGGCAATCAGCCCCAGCATTTT.

The V gene is TRBV7-3, the J gene TRBJ2-6, with D possibly matching TRBD1 (5 bases). The CDR3 sequence is 15 residues long. Looked up from germline, CDR1 is SGHTA and CDR2 is FQGTGA. V was shortened by 3 bases and J by 13 bases, with 19 bases between the two germline ends. In DNA, the CDR3 is TGTGCCAGCAGCTTTAACAGGTTACCCTCTGGTGTCCTGACTTTC. Translated, it gives CASSFNRLPSGVLTF.

J is TRBJ1-4 and V is TRBV6-5; the D is unclear. Germline loops: CDR1 MNHEY, CDR2 SVGAGI. Trimming shortened V by 6 bases and J by 3 bases, and 8 bases separated the two germline ends. The CDR3 length is 13 residues. The CDR3 sequence is CASSGSSNEKLFF. CDR3 sequence (DNA): TGTGCCAGCAGCGGTTCCTCTAATGAAAAACTGTTTTTT.

Only a few counts were recorded for this clone. This sequence joins TRBV18 and TRBJ1-2; D unresolved. This CDR3 is 16 amino acids long. The germline CDR1 and CDR2 sequences are KGHSH and LQKENI. Trimming took off 1 base at V and 3 bases at J, with 15 bases between the two ends. CDR3 DNA: TGTGCCAGCTCACCACGACCATTGGGGAGGGACTATGGCTACACCTTC. Translation gives CASSPRPLGRDYGYTF.

The table lists this clone with a few counts. This rearrangement joins TRBV28 to TRBJ2-7; D is ambiguous. V lost 6 bases and J 5 bases, leaving 11 bases between the germline ends. This CDR3 spans 12 amino acids. Germline V lookup: CDR1 MDHEN, CDR2 SYDVKM. Here the CDR3 reads CASSRTVDEQYF. The CDR3 DNA is TGTGCCAGCAGCCGGACCGTGGACGAGCAGTACTTC.

This sequence joins TRBV19 and TRBJ1-3, with 7 bases fitting TRBD1. Germline trimming cut 4 bases from V and 4 bases from J; bases unmatched to any gene: 10. From germline, CDR1 is LNHDA and CDR2 SQIVND (reference sequence). CDR3 size: 16 residues. The CDR3 protein is CASSTTGISAGNTIYF. CDR3 in DNA: TGTGCCAGTAGTACGACAGGGATCTCAGCAGGAAACACCATATATTTT.

The rearrangement uses TRBV9 and TRBJ2-5, with D hard to call. The CDR3 totals 12 residues. CDR1 and CDR2 (germline): SGDLS, YYNGEE. Trimming shortened V by 4 bases and J by 4 bases, and 8 bases separated the two germline ends. CDR3 in amino acids: CASSPRGETQYF. In nucleotides, the CDR3 is TGTGCCAGCAGCCCCCGAGGAGAGACCCAGTACTTC.

The chain couples TRBV29-1 to TRBJ2-3; possibly TRBD2 for D (5 bases). Germline assignment: CDR1 SQVTM and CDR2 ANQGSEA. The CDR3 is 12 residues long. Trimming took off 4 bases at V and 6 bases at J, with 11 bases between the two ends. The CDR3 nucleotides are TGCAGCGTTGCTCGAGGGTTTGATACGCAGTATTTT. Protein product: CSVARGFDTQYF.

This sequence joins TRBV30 and TRBJ2-2, with 8 positions matching TRBD1. Trimming removed 1 base from V and 5 bases from J; junction bases left unmatched: 9. Per germline, CDR1 GTSNPN and CDR2 SVGIG (reference sequence). This CDR3 contains 16 residues. DNA for the CDR3: TGTGCCTGGAGTGGGGCCGGGACAGGTCTGACCGGGGAGCTGTTTTTT. Its protein product is CAWSGAGTGLTGELFF.

In nucleotides, the CDR3 is TGTGCCAGCAGTTCAGTAAATCAGCCCCAGCATTTT. Translating gives CASSSVNQPQHF. This chain uses TRBV27 with TRBJ1-5, with unresolved D. This CDR3 is 12 amino acids long. Germline V gene lookup returns CDR1 MNHEY and CDR2 SMNVEV (reference sequence). With 4 bases removed from V and 4 bases from J, the gap between germline ends came to 5 bases.

The rearrangement uses TRBV5-4 and TRBJ2-1; D gene ambiguous. V lost 0 bases to trimming and J lost 0 bases, with 7 bases between them. Looked up from germline, CDR1 is SGHNT and CDR2 is YYREEE (reference sequence). CDR3 length: 15 residues. The CDR3 is CASSLVDSSYNEQFF. For the CDR3, the DNA is TGTGCCAGCAGCTTGGTTGATAGCTCCTACAATGAGCAGTTCTTC. Using reference TRBV5-4 and TRBJ2-1 for the parts outside the CDR3, the full variable domain is ETGVTQSPTHLIKTRGQQVTLRCSSQSGHNTVSWYQQALGQGPQFIFQYYREEENGRGNFPPRFSGLQFPNYSSELNVNALELDDSALYLCASSLVDSSYNEQFFGPGTRLTVL.

CDR3 sequence: CASSPPSGRTYNEQFF. CDR3 sequence (DNA): TGTGCCAGCTCACCACCTAGCGGACGGACCTACAATGAGCAGTTCTTC. The chain recombines TRBV18 with TRBJ2-1; tentatively, D is TRBD2 (6 bases). Germline assignment: CDR1 KGHSH and CDR2 LQKENI. This CDR3 spans 16 amino acids. Trimming left V 0 bases short and J 2 bases short, with 11 bases between.

The V call is TRBV19, the J call TRBJ1-1, with D perhaps TRBD1 (6 bases). With 9 bases removed from V and 1 base from J, the gap between germline ends came to 15 bases. CDR3 length: 14 amino acids. The germline gives CDR1 LNHDA, CDR2 SQIVND (reference sequence). This chain's CDR3 is CASLTGHSNTEAFF. CDR3 DNA sequence: TGTGCCAGCTTGACGGGACACTCGAACACTGAAGCTTTCTTT.

This clone was detected only once. The chain recombines TRBV28 with TRBJ2-1; TRBD1 might be the D (6 bases). Trimming stripped 8 bases from V and 9 bases from J, with 26 bases between. From germline, CDR1 is MDHEN and CDR2 SYDVKM. The CDR3 has 16 residues. The DNA for the CDR3 is TGTGCCAGCGCGTTACCATTCGGGGCAGGGGTTCTTGAGCAGTTCTTC. As protein: CASALPFGAGVLEQFF. Drawing the rest from reference TRBV28 and TRBJ2-1, the complete variable domain is DVKVTQSSRYLVKRTGEKVFLECVQDMDHENMFWYRQDPGLGLRLIYFSYDVKMKEKGDIPEGYSVSREKKERFSLILESASTNQTSMYLCASALPFGAGVLEQFFGPGTRLTVL.